Listed below are T cell receptor beta chains from one sample, sequenced in a study of PD-1 blockade in classical Hodgkin lymphoma. Data came from immunoSEQ multiplex PCR; TCRdb stores just in-frame clones and leaves some out. This sample has 9,500 to 10,000 clones; approximately 90% occur once, and the top ten carry over 12%. This specimen consisted of peripheral blood mononuclear cells (PBMCs), obtained at baseline. The receptors were gathered from a human donor with classical Hodgkin lymphoma. Both conserved end residues are part of each CDR3. D genes are given only for firm matches. For some rows the clone size is stated as once, few or many, or as a class when expanded; others skip it.

clone size,V gene,J gene,D gene,CDR3 protein,CDR3 DNA
.,TRBV15,TRBJ2-5,TRBD2,CATSRRTSGIGQETQYF,TGTGCCACCAGCCGACGGACTAGCGGGATAGGCCAAGAGACCCAGTACTTC
.,TRBV11-3,TRBJ1-3,.,CASSLFISLAGNTIYF,TGTGCCAGCAGCTTATTTATTTCCTTGGCTGGAAACACCATATATTTT
.,TRBV9,TRBJ2-3,TRBD2,CASTFGLAGDTQYF,TGTGCCAGCACCTTTGGACTAGCGGGAGATACGCAGTATTTT
.,TRBV10-3,TRBJ2-1,.,CAIRKIADSYNEQFF,TGTGCCATCAGAAAGATAGCGGACTCCTACAATGAGCAGTTCTTC
.,TRBV5-4,TRBJ1-5,.,CASSLWQGMGSNQPQHF,TGTGCCAGCAGCTTGTGGCAGGGAATGGGTAGCAATCAGCCCCAGCATTTT
.,TRBV27,TRBJ2-1,.,CASRPVPGGEQFF,TGTGCCAGCAGACCAGTACCCGGAGGTGAGCAGTTCTTC
few,TRBV5-1,TRBJ1-3,.,CASSLSGTLGNTIYF,TGCGCCAGCAGCTTGAGCGGGACACTTGGAAACACCATATATTTT
.,TRBV28,TRBJ2-5,TRBD2,CASDNGGAQYF,TGTGCCAGCGACAACGGGGGGGCCCAGTACTTC
.,TRBV9,TRBJ2-7,TRBD2,CASSERIAGEEKQYF,TGTGCCAGCAGCGAGAGGATAGCGGGAGAAGAGAAGCAGTACTTC
.,TRBV5-8,TRBJ2-1,.,CASSPLAEYNEQFF,TGTGCCAGCAGCCCCCTAGCCGAATACAATGAGCAGTTCTTC
.,TRBV5-1,TRBJ1-6,.,CASRQIWAGTYNSPLHF,TGCGCCAGCCGCCAAATTTGGGCAGGGACCTATAATTCACCCCTCCACTTT
.,TRBV7-9,TRBJ2-7,.,CASSSVAYEQYF,TGTGCCAGCAGCTCCGTAGCCTACGAGCAGTACTTC
.,TRBV18,TRBJ1-6,.,CASSPFRLTGSQDNSPLHF,TGTGCCAGCTCACCCTTCCGTTTAACAGGGAGTCAAGATAATTCACCCCTCCACTTT
.,TRBV6-1,TRBJ2-7,TRBD2,CASNESGRRGYEQYF,TGTGCCAGCAACGAGAGCGGGAGGCGAGGCTACGAGCAGTACTTC
once,TRBV2,TRBJ1-5,.,CASRYGITGGSNQPQHF,TGTGCCAGCAGGTACGGAATTACAGGCGGGTCCAATCAGCCCCAGCATTTT
once,TRBV19,TRBJ2-2,.,CASQRQTNTGELFF,TGTGCCAGTCAGAGACAAACGAACACCGGGGAGCTGTTTTTT
.,TRBV2,TRBJ1-1,.,CASSEEVQGGDTEAFF,TGTGCCAGCAGTGAAGAAGTACAGGGCGGGGACACTGAAGCTTTCTTT
.,TRBV4-1,TRBJ2-5,.,CASSQAGQTWEQYF,TGCGCCAGCAGCCAGGCCGGACAGACGTGGGAGCAGTACTTC
.,TRBV6-5,TRBJ1-6,.,CASRRTAYNSPLHF,TGTGCCAGCAGGAGGACGGCCTATAATTCACCCCTCCACTTT
.,TRBV29-1,TRBJ2-7,TRBD2,CSVEAVELAGVGEQYF,TGCAGCGTTGAAGCAGTGGAACTAGCGGGAGTGGGGGAGCAGTACTTC
.,TRBV6-1,TRBJ2-7,.,CASSELGRDHEQYF,TGTGCCAGCAGTGAACTAGGCAGGGACCACGAGCAGTACTTC
.,TRBV5-1,TRBJ2-7,TRBD1,CASSFGDRQYEQYF,TGCGCCAGCAGCTTTGGGGACAGACAGTACGAGCAGTACTTC
.,TRBV5-1,TRBJ2-7,.,CASSGGHTYEQYF,TGCGCCAGCAGCGGGGGACACACCTACGAGCAGTACTTC
.,TRBV30,TRBJ1-1,.,CAWSQKQGLTEAFF,TGTGCCTGGTCTCAGAAGCAGGGTTTAACTGAAGCTTTCTTT
.,TRBV6-4,TRBJ1-5,.,CASSEGYSNQPQHF,TGTGCCAGCAGTGAGGGATATAGCAATCAGCCCCAGCATTTT
.,TRBV7-6,TRBJ2-7,.,CASSLEPEGGAYEQYF,TGTGCCAGCAGCTTAGAACCAGAAGGGGGGGCCTACGAGCAGTACTTC
.,TRBV6-5,TRBJ2-1,TRBD2,CASSYGRGHEQFF,TGTGCCAGCAGTTACGGGAGGGGCCATGAGCAGTTCTTC
.,TRBV16,TRBJ2-2,.,CASSQDNTGELFF,TGTGCCAGCAGCCAAGATAACACCGGGGAGCTGTTTTTT
.,TRBV15,TRBJ2-6,TRBD1,CATKDVTGVSGANVLTF,TGTGCCACCAAGGACGTGACAGGGGTCTCTGGGGCCAACGTCCTGACTTTC
.,TRBV7-2,TRBJ2-6,.,CASSLDSSGGSTRANVLTF,TGTGCCAGCAGCTTAGATTCTAGTGGGGGTAGTACTAGGGCCAACGTCCTGACTTTC
.,TRBV14,TRBJ2-7,TRBD1,CASSLDRATYEQYF,TGTGCCAGCAGCCTCGACAGGGCTACCTACGAGCAGTACTTC
.,TRBV10-2,TRBJ2-2,.,CASRDYTGELFF,TGCGCCAGCAGGGATTACACCGGGGAGCTGTTTTTT
.,TRBV9,TRBJ2-1,.,CASSAPPWGNEQFF,TGTGCCAGCAGCGCACCCCCGTGGGGCAATGAGCAGTTCTTC
.,TRBV6-6,TRBJ2-7,.,CASTDYYEQYF,TGTGCCAGCACTGACTACTACGAGCAGTACTTC
.,TRBV5-1,TRBJ1-3,.,CASSFKDGTGNTIYF,TGCGCCAGCAGCTTCAAGGACGGAACTGGCAACACCATATATTTT
.,TRBV6-1,TRBJ2-5,.,CASTRGPETQYF,TGTGCCAGCACCAGGGGACCGGAGACCCAGTACTTC
.,TRBV9,TRBJ2-7,.,CASSVVASSYEQYF,TGTGCCAGCAGCGTAGTCGCTAGCTCCTACGAGCAGTACTTC
.,TRBV5-1,TRBJ1-2,TRBD1,CASSFSLGLPTGGSGYTF,TGCGCCAGCAGCTTCAGTCTGGGATTGCCGACAGGGGGCTCTGGCTACACCTTC
.,TRBV4-1,TRBJ2-7,TRBD1,CASSQEGQGIHEQYF,TGCGCCAGCAGCCAAGAAGGACAGGGGATCCACGAGCAGTACTTC
.,TRBV27,TRBJ1-1,.,CASSPGGGNTEAFF,TGTGCCAGCAGCCCCGGGGGGGGGAACACTGAAGCTTTCTTT
.,TRBV18,TRBJ1-4,.,CASSLQGGTNEKLFF,TGTGCCAGCTCACTACAGGGAGGTACTAATGAAAAACTGTTTTTT
.,TRBV27,TRBJ2-1,TRBD2,CASSFRGSGSNEQFF,TGTGCCAGCAGTTTTCGGGGTAGCGGGAGTAATGAGCAGTTCTTC
.,TRBV29-1,TRBJ2-7,.,CSVEDGNMGFYEQYF,TGCAGCGTTGAAGATGGCAATATGGGGTTTTACGAGCAGTACTTC
.,TRBV28,TRBJ1-2,.,CASTRGTGYTF,TGTGCCAGCACCAGAGGAACGGGCTACACCTTC
.,TRBV7-9,TRBJ2-2,.,CASSLAIGDFYTGELFF,TGTGCCAGCAGCTTAGCAATTGGGGACTTCTACACCGGGGAGCTGTTTTTT
few,TRBV18,TRBJ1-3,.,CASSPTASSGNTIYF,TGTGCCAGCTCACCAACAGCCTCCTCTGGAAACACCATATATTTT
.,TRBV15,TRBJ2-7,TRBD1,CATSSAGQGNIDYEQYF,TGTGCCACCAGCAGTGCGGGACAGGGGAATATCGACTACGAGCAGTACTTC
.,TRBV28,TRBJ1-5,.,CASTNRNNQPQHF,TGTGCCAGCACGAACAGGAACAATCAGCCCCAGCATTTT
.,TRBV28,TRBJ1-5,TRBD1,CASSFIPGTGTQPQHF,TGTGCCAGCAGTTTTATTCCCGGGACAGGGACCCAGCCCCAGCATTTT
.,TRBV11-1,TRBJ1-1,.,CASSSQGISSEAFF,TGTGCCAGCAGCTCCCAGGGTATCAGTTCTGAAGCTTTCTTT
.,TRBV6-5,TRBJ1-6,.,CASTLMSSYNSPLHF,TGTGCCAGCACCCTAATGAGCTCCTATAATTCACCCCTCCACTTT
.,TRBV14,TRBJ2-7,.,CASKDGQNEQYF,TGTGCCAGCAAGGACGGACAGAACGAGCAGTACTTC
.,TRBV11-2,TRBJ2-1,.,CASSLVNSKNEQFF,TGTGCCAGCAGCTTAGTTAACTCTAAAAATGAGCAGTTCTTC
.,TRBV11-2,TRBJ2-5,.,CASSLGLGPGETQYF,TGTGCCAGCAGCTTGGGATTGGGGCCAGGGGAGACCCAGTACTTC
.,TRBV5-1,TRBJ2-7,.,CASSLVRSYEQYF,TGCGCCAGCAGCTTGGTTAGGTCCTACGAGCAGTACTTC
.,TRBV9,TRBJ2-1,TRBD2,CASSVGSGTSGIGEQFF,TGTGCCAGCAGCGTAGGGTCGGGGACTAGCGGGATAGGGGAGCAGTTCTTC
.,TRBV7-9,TRBJ2-3,TRBD2,CASRMTSGTGTQYF,TGTGCCAGCAGAATGACTAGCGGGACCGGTACGCAGTATTTT
.,TRBV7-9,TRBJ1-4,TRBD1,CASSSTGGAEKLFF,TGTGCCAGCAGCTCGACAGGGGGTGCGGAAAAACTGTTTTTT
.,TRBV18,TRBJ2-1,TRBD2,CASSPPGASGYNEQFF,TGTGCCAGCTCACCACCCGGGGCTAGCGGATACAATGAGCAGTTCTTC
.,TRBV10-3,TRBJ1-2,.,CASDGGQSGYTF,TGTGCCAGCGACGGGGGGCAGAGTGGCTACACCTTC